This note documents a single TCR beta chain sequence. Diagnoses among patients were locally advanced or metastatic urothelial carcinoma. Some clones are missing from TCRdb's copy, which holds only in-frame ones; the method was immunoSEQ multiplex PCR. The sample has some 77,000 clones, approximately 86% seen once. This specimen comes from a study of PD-L1 blockade in urothelial cancer. Study context: Treatment start was followed by blood analysis at 3 weeks (second dose) and again at 6 weeks.

The sample here was PBMCs, taken around atezolizumab (anti-PD-L1) treatment. The sequence was collected from an older woman with urothelial cancer.

This CDR3 reads CASSPLAGGPVGELFF. Written as DNA, the CDR3 is TGTGCCAGCAGCCCACTAGCGGGAGGGCCTGTCGGGGAGCTGTTTTTT. The chain links TRBV4-2 to TRBJ2-2; 13 bases map to TRBD2. CDR1 and CDR2 from the germline V gene are LGHNA and YNFKEQ. Unmatched junction bases numbered 6, after V lost 4 bases and J lost 7 bases. The CDR3 is 16 residues long.